Sequencing of this T cell receptor beta chain was carried out in a study of blood T cell repertoires in COVID-19. Study-wide background: COVID-19 samples collected from the United States, Italy and Spain covered acute and convalescent phases.

How the authors handled the data: Using reference gene primer amplification, nucleated cell counts were estimated. The protocol was immunoSEQ multiplex PCR, while the TCRdb copy is restricted to in-frame clones and leaves out a portion. V and J calls and clone size are as listed in that table; D and trimming were resolved from the DNA. The sample lists about 390,000 clones, just under 90% occurring once. V lost 6 bases and J 2 bases, leaving 11 bases between the germline ends. CDR1 MDHEN and CDR2 SYDVKM come from the germline V gene. The length of the CDR3 is 14 residues. The receptor was isolated from a woman aged 45 to 65 who had recovered from COVID-19. The sample was PBMCs or T cells enriched from blood (not recorded which). The chain uses TRBV28 and TRBJ1-5, with D uncertain. The CDR3, as DNA: TGTGCCAGCAGACCTGACACCCGCAATCAGCCCCAGCATTTT. As protein: CASRPDTRNQPQHF.